The table lists the clone carrying this T cell receptor (beta chain) with a few counts. MiXCR was run by TCRdb on the 5' RACE reads, yielding one entry per CDR3 protein. The table shows 1.5 million to 2 million distinct CDR3 sequences, with less than 40% occurring only once. This record comes from a study of identical twins. With 5 bases removed from V and 2 bases from J, the gap between germline ends came to 10 bases. The CDR3 runs 13 residues. Germline CDR1 LGHDT, CDR2 YNNKEL (reference sequence). What was sequenced was cord blood. The sequence came from a newborn girl in good health. The chain is built from TRBV3-1 and TRBJ2-7; D tentatively reads TRBD1 or TRBD2 (5 bases each). CDR3 protein: CASSTGPPYEQYF. The CDR3 nucleotides are TGTGCCAGCAGCACGGGACCTCCCTACGAGCAGTACTTC.